These 11 T cell receptor beta chains originate from one sample sequenced in a study of shared clonotypes between healthy human individuals. Generated by immunoSEQ multiplex PCR, the TCRdb table keeps only in-frame clones and is missing some. The sample includes some 240,000 clones, 50% to 75% of them seen just once. The sample comprised memory CD4+ T cells sorted from blood. Subset: CD45RA-negative fraction. These receptors all stem from a young man in good health.

This clone has more than one count but fewer than ten. This chain links TRBV2 with TRBJ2-2, with D perhaps TRBD1 (5 bases). From germline, CDR1 is SNHLY and CDR2 FYNNEI. The CDR3 is 14 amino acids. V dropped 6 bases and J dropped 1 base, with 9 bases sitting between them. The DNA for the CDR3 is TGTGCCAGCAGGCGGCAGGGGAACACCGGGGAGCTGTTTTTT. It encodes CASRRQGNTGELFF.

The chain links TRBV9 to TRBJ2-5; 11 nucleotides match TRBD2. The CDR3 totals 18 residues. Germline V gene sequence: CDR1 SGDLS, CDR2 YYNGEE. After removal of 2 bases from V and 3 bases from J, the junction contained 12 bases not matched to a gene. The CDR3 spells CASSVTSGSTPGEETQYF. CDR3 nucleotides: TGTGCCAGCAGCGTCACTAGCGGGAGTACCCCGGGAGAAGAGACCCAGTACTTC.

J is TRBJ1-5 and V is TRBV28, with D tentatively TRBD1 (5 bases). The CDR3 is 17 amino acids. V was pared by 5 bases and J by 6 bases, with 23 bases between. CDR1 and CDR2 from the germline V gene are MDHEN and SYDVKM. The CDR3 loop reads CASSPHHQGFGFQPQHF. The CDR3 nucleotides are TGTGCCAGCAGTCCACATCACCAGGGATTTGGTTTTCAGCCCCAGCATTTT.

This clone was observed a single time. V usage is TRBV2 and J usage is TRBJ2-7; tentatively, D is TRBD2 (5 bases). Germline CDR1 SNHLY, CDR2 FYNNEI. CDR3 length: 13 residues. V lost 6 bases, J lost 6 bases, and 15 bases lay in between. The CDR3 is CASRYYVEGEQYF. CDR3 bases: TGTGCCAGCAGATACTATGTCGAGGGCGAGCAGTACTTC.

This chain links TRBV18 with TRBJ1-5; D is possibly TRBD1 (5 bases). The CDR3 is 14 amino acids. CDR1 is KGHSH and CDR2 is LQKENI in the germline V gene. Deletions cut 2 bases from V and 6 bases from J, with 11 bases between. The CDR3: CASSPRQGGQPQHF. The CDR3 DNA reads TGTGCCAGCTCACCAAGGCAGGGCGGTCAGCCCCAGCATTTT.

This rearrangement joins TRBV5-1 to TRBJ2-1, with 9 bases that match TRBD1. The CDR3 runs to 16 residues. V gave up 1 base and J gave up 5 bases; unmatched junction bases: 7. Germline V lookup: CDR1 SGHRS, CDR2 YFSETQ. The DNA for the CDR3 is TGCGCCAGCAGCTTGATGGGGACAGGGATCCACAATGAGCAGTTCTTC. Protein product: CASSLMGTGIHNEQFF. The variable domain in full, completed from reference TRBV5-1 and TRBJ2-1, reads KAGVTQTPRYLIKTRGQQVTLSCSPISGHRSVSWYQQTPGQGLQFLFEYFSETQRNKGNFPGRFSGRQFSNSRSEMNVSTLELGDSALYLCASSLMGTGIHNEQFFGPGTRLTVL.

The chain employs TRBV19 and TRBJ1-5; D ambiguous. Trimming removed 4 bases at V and 6 bases at J, with 25 bases between. CDR3 length: 18 residues. Germline V gene sequence: CDR1 LNHDA, CDR2 SQIVND (reference sequence). CDR3 residues: CASSTLPDGIAWGQPQHF. The DNA of the CDR3 is TGTGCCAGTAGTACCCTTCCGGATGGCATCGCGTGGGGTCAGCCCCAGCATTTT.

This rearrangement joins TRBV5-8 to TRBJ2-3, with D uncertain. CDR3 length equals 14 residues. Trimming removed 4 bases from V and 4 bases from J, with 13 bases in between. Germline assignment: CDR1 SGHTS and CDR2 YDEGEE. The CDR3 DNA reads as TGTGCCAGCAGCCATCAACGAAGGGCAGATACGCAGTATTTT. Amino acids: CASSHQRRADTQYF.

This clone is a singleton in its sample. The V gene is TRBV5-8, the J gene TRBJ2-4; TRBD2 is a possible D gene (6 bases). The germline V and J ends were trimmed by 5 bases and 0 bases, with 9 bases remaining between them. This CDR3 contains 14 residues. The germline gives CDR1 SGHTS, CDR2 YDEGEE. CDR3 in DNA: TGTGCCAGCAGATTCGGGGGAGCCAAAAACATTCAGTACTTC. Protein product: CASRFGGAKNIQYF.

Only a few counts were recorded for this clone. The chain has TRBV7-9 and TRBJ1-5; 8 bases match TRBD1. With 8 bases clipped from V and 4 bases from J, the junction kept 10 bases outside the gene matches. The germline gives CDR1 SEHNR, CDR2 FQNEAQ (reference sequence). The CDR3 is 15 residues long. The CDR3 DNA sequence: TGTGCCAGCCCTCGTCGGACAGGGCCGAATCAGCCCCAGCATTTT. It codes for CASPRRTGPNQPQHF.

The table lists this clone with a few counts. This chain joins TRBV5-8 and TRBJ2-7, with 8 bases aligning to TRBD1. V was clipped by 4 bases and J by 3 bases; unmatched bases: 3. CDR3 size: 13 residues. From germline, CDR1 is SGHTS and CDR2 YDEGEE. CDR3 bases: TGTGCCAGCAGCCGGACAGGGCACTACGAGCAGTACTTC. Its translation is CASSRTGHYEQYF. The full variable domain, its missing parts supplied by reference TRBV5-8 and TRBJ2-7, is EAGVTQSPTHLIKTRGQQATLRCSPISGHTSVYWYQQALGLGLQFLLWYDEGEERNRGNFPPRFSGRQFPNYSSELNVNALELEDSALYLCASSRTGHYEQYFGPGTRLTVT.